These 22 T cell receptor beta chains were sequenced from one sample in a study of radiotherapy plus CTLA-4 blockade in lung cancer. Assay: immunoSEQ multiplex PCR; the TCRdb copy retains only in-frame clones and omits some. The sample gives tens of thousands of clones, approximately 77% of which show up once; 11% is in the top ten. The material sequenced was peripheral blood, taken from a patient treated with radiotherapy plus ipilimumab. These TCRs come from a human donor with non-small cell lung cancer who had stable disease on radiotherapy plus ipilimumab.

V and J are TRBV4-1 and TRBJ1-1, with unresolved D. Trimming shortened V by 2 bases and J by 6 bases, and 10 bases separated the two germline ends. The germline V gene encodes CDR1 MGHRA and CDR2 YSYEKL. The CDR3 length is 13 residues. The CDR3 spells CASSQPGKAEAFF. Here the CDR3 DNA reads TGCGCCAGCAGCCAACCGGGGAAGGCTGAAGCTTTCTTT.

This chain uses TRBV18 with TRBJ1-1; D may be TRBD1 (6 bases). Germline CDR1 is KGHSH and CDR2 is LQKENI. This CDR3 contains 13 residues. V lost 5 bases and J lost 6, with 13 bases in between. The CDR3 loop is CASSKHRDAEAFF. The DNA of the CDR3 is TGTGCCAGCTCAAAACACAGGGACGCTGAAGCTTTCTTT.

The chain recombines TRBV2 with TRBJ2-1; 8 nucleotides align to TRBD1. This CDR3 is 11 amino acids long. CDR1 and CDR2 (germline): SNHLY, FYNNEI. With 4 bases clipped from V and 15 bases from J, the junction kept 5 bases outside the gene matches. The CDR3 nucleotides are TGTGCCAGCAGTGGGACAGGGTCCCGGTTCTTC. Translating it yields CASSGTGSRFF.

This clone was counted between two and nine times. V usage is TRBV5-6 and J usage is TRBJ1-5, with 9 bases fitting TRBD1. This CDR3 contains 15 residues. The J segment lost 6 bases and the V segment lost 3 bases, leaving 7 bases of the junction unmatched. Germline V CDR1 and CDR2: SGHDT, YYEEEE. Written as DNA, the CDR3 is TGTGCCAGCAGCTCCGGGACAGGGCGTACTCAGCCCCAGCATTTT. This translates into CASSSGTGRTQPQHF.

This chain joins TRBV7-9 and TRBJ2-7, with D unclear. Germline CDR1 is SEHNR and CDR2 is FQNEAQ (reference sequence). With 5 bases removed from V and 3 bases from J, the gap between germline ends came to 11 bases. The CDR3 is made up of 13 amino acids. CDR3: CASSVNSGYEQYF. CDR3 bases: TGTGCCAGCAGCGTTAATTCGGGCTACGAGCAGTACTTC.

This sequence joins TRBV2 and TRBJ2-7; 11 bases map to TRBD2. J was trimmed by 2 bases and V by 4 bases; bases with no gene match: 4. The CDR3 runs to 15 residues. Germline V gene sequence: CDR1 SNHLY, CDR2 FYNNEI. CDR3 bases: TGTGCCAGCAGTGCTAGCGGGGGGCTTACCTACGAGCAGTACTTC. Translated, it gives CASSASGGLTYEQYF.

The chain couples TRBV5-1 to TRBJ1-5; D unresolved. The CDR3 has 14 residues. Germline CDR1 and CDR2: SGHRS and YFSETQ. Between the trimmed V and J ends, which lost 0 bases and 2 bases, there was a span of 6 bases. CDR3 sequence reads: CASSLDTRNQPQHF. The CDR3 DNA is TGCGCCAGCAGCTTGGACACCCGCAATCAGCCCCAGCATTTT.

The chain couples TRBV29-1 to TRBJ2-5, with D hard to call. Germline V gene sequence: CDR1 SQVTM, CDR2 ANQGSEA. Trimming pared 4 bases from V and 0 bases from J, leaving 9 bases between. CDR3 length: 13 amino acids. CDR3 nucleotides: TGCAGCGTTGTAGTCCCGTACCAAGAGACCCAGTACTTC. Translated: CSVVVPYQETQYF.

V and J are TRBV10-3 and TRBJ2-5; TRBD2 agrees at 9 bases. Germline loops: CDR1 ENHRY, CDR2 SYGVKD. After removal of 10 bases from V and 1 base from J, the junction contained 13 bases not matched to a gene. CDR3 size: 16 residues. The CDR3 sequence: CASSNPGLASQETQYF. The CDR3 bases are TGTGCCAGCTCCAACCCGGGACTAGCATCCCAAGAGACCCAGTACTTC.

The V gene is TRBV5-1, the J gene TRBJ1-5; D is undetermined. V dropped 4 bases and J dropped 1 base, with 9 bases sitting between them. CDR3 length equals 14 residues. Germline V gives CDR1 SGHRS, CDR2 YFSETQ. The CDR3 spells CASSPGTSNQPQHF. CDR3 bases: TGCGCCAGCAGCCCGGGTACGAGCAATCAGCCCCAGCATTTT. The whole variable domain, remainder taken from reference TRBV5-1 and TRBJ1-5, is KAGVTQTPRYLIKTRGQQVTLSCSPISGHRSVSWYQQTPGQGLQFLFEYFSETQRNKGNFPGRFSGRQFSNSRSEMNVSTLELGDSALYLCASSPGTSNQPQHFGDGTRLSIL.

V usage is TRBV19 and J usage is TRBJ1-1; D might be TRBD1 (6 bases). V shed 3 bases and J shed 1 base, with 9 bases lying between them. This CDR3 contains 14 residues. CDR1 and CDR2 from the germline V gene are LNHDA and SQIVND (reference sequence). CDR3 nucleotides: TGTGCCAGTAGTATCAGGGGCCCGAACACTGAAGCTTTCTTT. It is translated as CASSIRGPNTEAFF.

The chain combines TRBV5-5 with TRBJ1-4; tentative D call: TRBD1 (6 bases). The V end lost 4 bases, the J end lost 8 bases, and 21 bases lay between the germline ends. The germline CDR1 and CDR2 sequences are SGHKS and YYEKEE (reference sequence). The CDR3 length is 16 residues. The CDR3 nucleotides are TGTGCCAGCAGCCCCCAGCCGACAGGACTGTCCGAAAAACTGTTTTTT. This sequence encodes CASSPQPTGLSEKLFF.

The J gene is TRBJ1-2, the V gene TRBV27; the D gene is possibly TRBD1 (6 bases). The CDR3 extends over 13 amino acids. In germline, CDR1 is MNHEY, CDR2 SMNVEV (reference sequence). Trimming removed 8 bases at V and 4 bases at J, with 14 bases between. CDR3 residues: CASRPGRGYGYTF. The CDR3 region has the DNA TGTGCCAGCCGCCCGGGCAGGGGCTATGGCTACACCTTC.

V usage is TRBV15 and J usage is TRBJ1-5; D perhaps matches TRBD1 (5 bases). Germline values: CDR1 LNHNV, CDR2 YYDKDF (reference sequence). This CDR3 spans 18 amino acids. V was cut by 0 bases and J by 3 bases, with 18 bases left in between. The CDR3 DNA reads as TGTGCCACCAGCAGAGATCCGCGGGGCCAGGGTTACAATCAGCCCCAGCATTTT. Translation: CATSRDPRGQGYNQPQHF.

The rearrangement links TRBV10-1 to TRBJ2-3, with 9 bases that match TRBD1. From germline, CDR1 is WNHNN and CDR2 SYGVQD (reference sequence). The CDR3 is 14 amino acids. J gave up 2 bases and V 6 bases, and 3 bases lay outside the gene matches. The chain's CDR3 is CASSRDRDTDTQYF. The CDR3 DNA sequence: TGCGCCAGCAGCCGGGACAGGGACACAGATACGCAGTATTTT.

In its sample, this clone was seen once. The chain links TRBV29-1 to TRBJ2-1, with TRBD2 matching 9 bases. V lost 5 bases, J lost 7 bases, and 6 bases stayed unmatched. The CDR3 totals 13 residues. Per the germline V gene, CDR1 is SQVTM and CDR2 is ANQGSEA. The CDR3: CSVLAGTGNEQFF. CDR3 nucleotides: TGCAGCGTTCTAGCGGGGACGGGTAATGAGCAGTTCTTC.

The chain carries TRBV27 and TRBJ1-2; 10 bases are a match to TRBD1. This CDR3 contains 15 residues. Germline values: CDR1 MNHEY, CDR2 SMNVEV (reference sequence). V was clipped by 8 bases and J by 6 bases; unmatched bases: 12. CDR3 DNA: TGTGCCAGCTCAAGCTACGGGACAGGGGTAAATGGCTACACCTTC. Encoded protein: CASSSYGTGVNGYTF.

V is TRBV11-2 and J is TRBJ1-2, with D maybe TRBD1 (6 bases). Between the trimmed V and J ends, which lost 2 bases and 2 bases, there was a span of 6 bases. The CDR3 consists of 13 residues. Germline V gene sequence: CDR1 SGHAT, CDR2 FQNNGV. The CDR3 DNA is TGTGCCAGCAGCTTACAGGGGAACTATGGCTACACCTTC. This sequence encodes CASSLQGNYGYTF.

This clone was found a few times. The chain has TRBV5-6 and TRBJ1-2; 7 nucleotides align to TRBD1. Per germline, CDR1 SGHDT and CDR2 YYEEEE. This CDR3 spans 15 amino acids. V was pared by 1 base and J by 4 bases, with 7 bases of the junction left unmatched. In DNA, the CDR3 is TGTGCCAGCAGCTTGATGGGACAGCAGATCTATGGCTACACCTTC. It is translated as CASSLMGQQIYGYTF.

The CDR3 here is CASSLGGARGQPQHF. The CDR3 DNA sequence: TGTGCCAGCAGTTTAGGGGGGGCGCGTGGTCAGCCCCAGCATTTT. V gene TRBV28 combines with J gene TRBJ1-5, with a tentative D call TRBD1 (6 bases). Germline CDR1 and CDR2: MDHEN and SYDVKM. This CDR3 is built from 15 residues. The ends were cut back, 2 bases at V and 6 bases at J, with 14 bases in the middle.

This clone was counted a few times. J is TRBJ1-1 and V is TRBV18; D is perhaps TRBD1 (5 bases). V lost 3 bases, J lost 0 bases, and 11 bases lay in between. CDR3 size: 15 residues. The germline V gene has CDR1 KGHSH and CDR2 LQKENI. The CDR3 spells CASSPSGSVNTEAFF. The CDR3 DNA is TGTGCCAGCTCACCTTCAGGGTCCGTGAACACTGAAGCTTTCTTT.

The chain carries TRBV6-1 and TRBJ1-6, with D possibly TRBD1 on 6 matching bases. There are 15 residues in the CDR3. CDR1 MNHNS and CDR2 SASEGT come from the germline V gene. With 8 bases removed from V and 9 bases from J, the gap between germline ends came to 20 bases. The CDR3 bases are TGTGCCAGCTCTTTAGGGGCAGGGGAGCGTTCACCCCTCCACTTT. It is translated as CASSLGAGERSPLHF.